One sample yielded the 21 T cell receptor beta chains listed below, sequenced in a study of response to subunit inactivated influenza vaccine. In TCRdb, the RT-PCR reads were re-called with MiXCR into one record per CDR3 protein. The sample carries some 500,000 distinct CDR3 sequences, about 25% recorded once. This specimen was CD4+ T cells sorted from PBMCs, taken 4 to 6 days after vaccination. The receptors were gathered from a man aged 50 to 60 who received an inactivated influenza vaccine.

This clonotype was seen a few times. The chain combines TRBV15 with TRBJ2-7; D not resolved. Germline assignment: CDR1 LNHNV and CDR2 YYDKDF (reference sequence). Trimming pared 4 bases from V and 3 bases from J, leaving 7 bases between. The CDR3 sequence is 12 residues long. This CDR3 reads CATSKWGYEQYF. The CDR3 DNA sequence: TGTGCCACCAGCAAGTGGGGCTACGAGCAGTACTTC.

There are a few counts of this clonotype. This chain uses TRBV4-1 with TRBJ1-1; TRBD1 matches at 8 bases. Germline trimming cut 3 bases from V and 6 bases from J; bases unmatched to any gene: 12. The CDR3 runs 16 residues. Germline values: CDR1 MGHRA, CDR2 YSYEKL. CDR3 sequence (DNA): TGCGCCAGCAGCCAGGGGAACAGGGGGTTCAGTCCTGAAGCTTTCTTT. Protein product: CASSQGNRGFSPEAFF.

This sequence joins TRBV6-2 or TRBV6-3 and TRBJ2-3, with TRBD2 as a possible D gene (7 bases). Germline V gene sequence: CDR1 MNHEY, CDR2 SVGEGT. V lost 4 bases and J 7 bases, leaving 15 bases between the germline ends. This CDR3 has 14 amino acids. The CDR3 reads CASSWGRGSNTQYF. Written as DNA, the CDR3 is TGTGCCAGCAGTTGGGGGCGCGGGAGTAATACGCAGTATTTT.

This clonotype has at least ten counts. This rearrangement joins TRBV19 to TRBJ2-1; 9 nucleotides align to TRBD2. Germline V gene lookup returns CDR1 LNHDA and CDR2 SQIVND (reference sequence). CDR3 length: 18 amino acids. J was trimmed by 4 bases and V by 3 bases; bases with no gene match: 13. CDR3 sequence (DNA): TGTGCCAGTAGTATTTGGCGTGGCGGCGGGAGGGCATACAATGAGCAGTTCTTC. Amino acids: CASSIWRGGGRAYNEQFF. The full variable domain, in which reference TRBV19 and TRBJ2-1 provide the parts outside the CDR3, is DGGITQSPKYLFRKEGQNVTLSCEQNLNHDAMYWYRQDPGQGLRLIYYSQIVNDFQKGDIAEGYSVSREKKESFPLTVTSAQKNPTAFYLCASSIWRGGGRAYNEQFFGPGTRLTVL.

The chain recombines TRBV12-3 or TRBV12-4 with TRBJ2-1; 7 nucleotides line up with TRBD2. The CDR3 contains 16 residues. Losses at the gene ends were 0 bases for V and 8 bases for J; bases not matched to a gene: 10. CDR3: CASSLALGGRSDEQFF. The CDR3 DNA reads as TGTGCCAGCAGTTTAGCGCTGGGCGGGAGAAGTGATGAGCAGTTCTTC.

There are many counts of this clonotype. A read error may account for a junction end that differs from germline. The chain links TRBV7-9 to TRBJ2-1; 9 positions agree with TRBD2. From germline, CDR1 is SEHNR and CDR2 FQNEAQ (reference sequence). The CDR3 consists of 15 residues. CDR3 DNA sequence: TGCGCCAGCAGCCGTAGCGGGGGCTCCTACAATGAGCAGTTCTTC. It is translated as CASSRSGGSYNEQFF.

This clonotype has more than one count but fewer than ten. This chain joins TRBV12-3 or TRBV12-4 and TRBJ2-7, with 14 bases aligning to TRBD2. J was trimmed by 6 bases and V by 7 bases; bases with no gene match: 8. The CDR3 runs to 15 residues. The CDR3 DNA reads TGTGCCAGCACCCCGGGACTAGCGGGAGCCTCCGAGCAGTACTTC. Protein: CASTPGLAGASEQYF.

V is TRBV4-2 and J is TRBJ2-7; D not certain. V shed 4 bases and J shed 3 bases, with 13 bases lying between them. Per the germline V gene, CDR1 is LGHNA and CDR2 is YNFKEQ. CDR3 length: 14 residues. The CDR3 sequence is CASSPGLSYYEQYF. CDR3 nucleotide sequence: TGTGCCAGCAGCCCCGGGCTCAGCTACTACGAGCAGTACTTC.

The chain recombines TRBV24-1 with TRBJ2-5; D may be TRBD1 or TRBD2 (6 bases each). V was pared by 4 bases and J by 4 bases, with 24 bases between. The CDR3 is made up of 18 amino acids. Germline V gives CDR1 KGHDR, CDR2 SFDVKD. The CDR3 reads CATSEVAGQGGGGETQYF. The CDR3 nucleotides read TGTGCCACCAGTGAGGTGGCCGGTCAAGGGGGAGGAGGAGAGACCCAGTACTTC.

V is TRBV30 and J is TRBJ2-7, with D maybe TRBD2 (5 bases). The germline gives CDR1 GTSNPN, CDR2 SVGIG (reference sequence). This CDR3 contains 14 residues. Trimming pared 1 base from V and 0 bases from J, leaving 10 bases between. CDR3 DNA: TGTGCCTGGAGTGGTGCGAGCGGCTCCTACGAGCAGTACTTC. This codes for CAWSGASGSYEQYF.

This chain joins TRBV5-5 and TRBJ2-3, with 12 bases aligning to TRBD2. The CDR3 has 15 residues. V shed 0 bases, J shed 7 bases, and the junction held 3 bases outside the gene matches. Looked up from germline, CDR1 is SGHKS and CDR2 is YYEKEE (reference sequence). CDR3 amino acids: CASSLELAGGYTQYF. The CDR3 coding sequence is TGTGCCAGCAGCTTGGAACTAGCGGGAGGCTATACGCAGTATTTT.

The J gene is TRBJ2-5, the V gene TRBV29-1, with D perhaps matching TRBD2 (5 bases). The CDR3 runs to 12 residues. Germline lookup yields CDR1 SQVTM and CDR2 ANQGSEA. Between the trimmed V and J ends, which lost 4 bases and 5 bases, there was a span of 11 bases. CDR3 bases: TGCAGCGTTGGTCACGGGGAGGAGACCCAGTACTTC. It specifies CSVGHGEETQYF. The full variable domain, its missing parts supplied by reference TRBV29-1 and TRBJ2-5, is SAVISQKPSRDICQRGTSLTIQCQVDSQVTMMFWYRQQPGQSLTLIATANQGSEATYESGFVIDKFPISRPNLTFSTLTVSNMSPEDSSIYLCSVGHGEETQYFGPGTRLLVL.

V usage is TRBV10-3 and J usage is TRBJ2-7; TRBD1 is a possible D gene (5 bases). Trimming pared 2 bases from V and 2 bases from J, leaving 19 bases between. Germline V gene data show CDR1 as ENHRY and CDR2 as SYGVKD. The CDR3 contains 17 residues. CDR3 sequence: CAISEPSGNRLTYEQYF. The CDR3 DNA reads TGTGCCATCAGTGAGCCCAGTGGAAACAGGCTTACCTACGAGCAGTACTTC.

The chain links TRBV4-3 to TRBJ2-2; D uncertain. CDR3 length: 16 residues. Germline V gene lookup returns CDR1 LGHNA and CDR2 YSLEER. With 1 base removed from V and 0 bases from J, the gap between germline ends came to 9 bases. CDR3 sequence reads: CASSQARQPNTGELFF. In nucleotides, the CDR3 is TGCGCCAGCAGCCAAGCTCGCCAACCGAACACCGGGGAGCTGTTTTTT.

The gene calls are TRBV5-1 and TRBJ1-2; D is unresolved. The V gene's germline CDR1 is SGHRS and CDR2 YFSETQ. V shed 4 bases and J shed 0 bases, with 10 bases lying between them. The length of the CDR3 is 14 residues. CDR3 amino acids: CASSGFGANYGYTF. The CDR3 nucleotides are TGCGCCAGCAGCGGCTTCGGTGCTAACTATGGCTACACCTTC.

This clonotype has only a few counts. The chain is built from TRBV7-2 and TRBJ2-7; weak D call: TRBD2 (7 bases). The CDR3 contains 15 residues. V was trimmed by 6 bases and J by 5 bases, leaving 20 bases between them. The germline V gene has CDR1 SGHTA and CDR2 FQGNSA. CDR3 residues: CASSPRSGGQNEQYF. CDR3 bases: TGTGCCAGCAGTCCCCGGTCGGGGGGACAAAACGAGCAGTACTTC.

This chain links TRBV12-3 or TRBV12-4 with TRBJ2-1, with D perhaps TRBD1 (5 bases). V was trimmed by 6 bases and J by 9 bases, leaving 27 bases between them. CDR3 length: 17 amino acids. The CDR3, as DNA: TGTGCCAGCAGACACCGTGGGGCAGCTTTTCTTGCCCGTGAGCAGTTCTTC. This codes for CASRHRGAAFLAREQFF.

The rearrangement links TRBV10-3 to TRBJ2-6, with a weak D call TRBD2 (6 bases). Germline V gives CDR1 ENHRY, CDR2 SYGVKD. The CDR3 consists of 17 residues. The germline V and J ends were trimmed by 3 bases and 1 base, with 13 bases remaining between them. The CDR3 region is CAISEGGTQSGANVLTF. CDR3 DNA sequence: TGTGCCATCAGTGAAGGAGGGACTCAATCTGGGGCCAACGTCCTGACTTTC.

This rearrangement joins TRBV6-2 or TRBV6-3 to TRBJ2-5; 8 nucleotides match TRBD2. Germline V lookup: CDR1 MNHEY, CDR2 SVGEGT. V lost 8 bases to trimming and J lost 3 bases; unmatched junction nucleotides: 20. There are 18 residues in the CDR3. This CDR3 is CASGIPPLRGVPEETQYF. As DNA, the CDR3 is TGTGCCAGCGGTATCCCCCCTCTGCGGGGGGTACCCGAAGAGACCCAGTACTTC.

This clonotype came up a few times. This chain links TRBV5-1 with TRBJ2-7, with TRBD1 matching 7 bases. Germline V gene sequence: CDR1 SGHRS, CDR2 YFSETQ. V trimming: 3 bases; J trimming: 7 bases; junction bases outside the gene matches: 7. This CDR3 contains 13 residues. In nucleotides, the CDR3 is TGCGCCAGCAGCTCGGAGGACAGGTATGAGCAGTACTTC. It yields the protein CASSSEDRYEQYF.

The genes are TRBV20-1 and TRBJ2-7; the D is unclear. Trimming took 1 base from V and 1 from J, leaving 8 bases between them. The germline CDR1 and CDR2 sequences are DFQATT and SNEGSKA (reference sequence). The CDR3 runs 13 residues. CDR3: CSARGQESYEQYF. The CDR3 DNA sequence: TGCAGTGCTAGAGGCCAGGAATCCTACGAGCAGTACTTC.